These 13 T cell receptor beta chains came from one sample sequenced in a study of blood T cell repertoires in COVID-19. Clones were sequenced by immunoSEQ multiplex PCR, and TCRdb holds only the in-frame ones, with some missing. The table lists 190,000 or so clones, around 86% of them singletons. Sequenced material: PBMCs or T cells enriched from blood (not recorded which). All receptors derive from a woman aged 30 to 39 who had recovered from COVID-19.

Here the CDR3 DNA reads TGTGCCCAGGGGACTAGCGCGAACACCGGGGAGCTGTTTTTT. It codes for CAQGTSANTGELFF. The chain couples TRBV28 to TRBJ2-2, with 10 nucleotides matching TRBD2. Trimming took 11 bases from V and 0 from J; bases not matched to a gene: 3. Germline values: CDR1 MDHEN, CDR2 SYDVKM. The CDR3 length is 14 residues.

This clone came up once. This chain connects TRBV7-9 to TRBJ2-1; 8 nucleotides match TRBD2. There are 14 residues in the CDR3. J gave up 9 bases and V 5 bases, and 9 bases lay outside the gene matches. Germline V gives CDR1 SEHNR, CDR2 FQNEAQ (reference sequence). The CDR3 coding sequence is TGTGCCAGCAGCACACGGACTAGCCGCGGTGAGCAGTTCTTC. Residues: CASSTRTSRGEQFF.

The table lists this clone with a few counts. This chain links TRBV28 with TRBJ2-2; D might be TRBD1 (6 bases). This CDR3 has 14 residues. V was pared by 7 bases and J by 1 base, with 10 bases between. The germline CDR1 and CDR2 sequences are MDHEN and SYDVKM. The CDR3 is CASTSGQNTGELFF. Here the CDR3 DNA reads TGTGCCAGCACCTCGGGACAGAACACCGGGGAGCTGTTTTTT.

This CDR3 reads CASRPPGLAGGGNEQFF. The CDR3 DNA is TGTGCCAGCAGACCCCCGGGACTAGCGGGAGGGGGCAATGAGCAGTTCTTC. The chain couples TRBV5-5 to TRBJ2-1; 16 bases line up with TRBD2. Looked up from germline, CDR1 is SGHKS and CDR2 is YYEKEE (reference sequence). The ends lost 5 bases at V and 6 bases at J; junction bases unmatched: 8. The CDR3 is made up of 17 amino acids.

The chain uses TRBV27 and TRBJ2-7; 7 bases align to TRBD1. Germline V gene sequence: CDR1 MNHEY, CDR2 SMNVEV (reference sequence). Trimming at V came to 0 bases and at J to 0 bases, leaving 8 bases not matched to a gene. The CDR3 loop spans 17 amino acids. The CDR3 DNA reads as TGTGCCAGCAGTTTATCTCGGGGCAGGGGGTCCTCCTACGAGCAGTACTTC. It is translated as CASSLSRGRGSSYEQYF.

The chain has TRBV5-1 and TRBJ2-2, with TRBD1 matching 10 bases. This CDR3 contains 17 residues. Germline loops: CDR1 SGHRS, CDR2 YFSETQ. V shed 0 bases, J shed 5 bases, and the junction held 7 bases outside the gene matches. The CDR3, as DNA: TGCGCCAGCAGCTTGGCCGGCGACAGGGGGCGTACCGGGGAGCTGTTTTTT. Its translation: CASSLAGDRGRTGELFF.

This clone was observed once. CDR3 loop: CASSLGTGGPWGLFF. The CDR3 nucleotides are TGTGCCAGCAGTTTAGGGACGGGAGGTCCTTGGGGATTGTTTTTT. The J gene is TRBJ1-4, the V gene TRBV27, with a possible D match to TRBD1 (5 bases). V dropped 2 bases and J dropped 15 bases, with 22 bases sitting between them. The CDR3 is 15 residues long. CDR1 and CDR2 from the germline V gene are MNHEY and SMNVEV (reference sequence).

The rearrangement uses TRBV28 and TRBJ2-1, with D perhaps matching TRBD2 (5 bases). CDR3 length equals 15 residues. V gave up 2 bases and J gave up 8 bases, with 16 bases separating them. CDR1 and CDR2 (germline): MDHEN, SYDVKM. CDR3 sequence: CASSLGSSKADEQFF. DNA of the CDR3: TGTGCCAGCAGTTTAGGATCTAGCAAGGCGGATGAGCAGTTCTTC.

This chain uses TRBV2 with TRBJ2-2; 8 bases line up with TRBD1. Germline-derived CDR1 and CDR2 are SNHLY and FYNNEI. The CDR3 consists of 20 residues. The V gene end was trimmed by 6 bases and the J gene end by 2 bases; junction bases not matched to a gene: 20. CDR3 region: CASRRQGSVGSVTNTGELFF. The CDR3 nucleotides are TGTGCCAGCAGGAGACAGGGGTCGGTCGGTAGCGTAACAAACACCGGGGAGCTGTTTTTT.

The chain joins TRBV6-4 to TRBJ2-2; D is ambiguous. This CDR3 contains 13 residues. V shed 0 bases and J shed 7 bases, with 6 bases lying between them. Germline V gives CDR1 MRHNA, CDR2 SNTAGT. Here the CDR3 DNA reads TGTGCCAGCAGTGACTCGAACTACGGGGAGCTGTTTTTT. Protein sequence: CASSDSNYGELFF.

This rearrangement joins TRBV3-1 (or the pseudogene TRBV3-2) to TRBJ2-2; 8 bases align to TRBD1. V dropped 3 bases and J dropped 7; count of bases not matched to a gene: 7. Germline values: CDR1 LGHDT, CDR2 YNNKEL (reference sequence). The CDR3 loop spans 15 amino acids. The CDR3 region is CASSQAAGGGGELFF. In nucleotides, the CDR3 is TGTGCCAGCAGCCAGGCGGCAGGGGGCGGCGGGGAGCTGTTTTTT.

In its sample, this clone was seen a few times. This sequence joins TRBV7-2 and TRBJ2-3, with TRBD1 identical over 8 bases. The J segment lost 3 bases and the V segment lost 5 bases, leaving 10 bases of the junction unmatched. This CDR3 spans 16 amino acids. The germline gives CDR1 SGHTA, CDR2 FQGNSA. The CDR3 loop is CASSLMAGGMTDTQYF. As DNA, the CDR3 is TGTGCCAGCAGCCTGATGGCAGGGGGCATGACAGATACGCAGTATTTT.

The chain joins TRBV18 to TRBJ2-4; no clear D. Germline values: CDR1 KGHSH, CDR2 LQKENI. V gave up 3 bases and J gave up 0 bases, with 9 bases separating them. The CDR3 extends over 15 amino acids. CDR3 DNA sequence: TGTGCCAGCTCACCGCCGACACTAGCCAAAAACATTCAGTACTTC. Translated: CASSPPTLAKNIQYF.